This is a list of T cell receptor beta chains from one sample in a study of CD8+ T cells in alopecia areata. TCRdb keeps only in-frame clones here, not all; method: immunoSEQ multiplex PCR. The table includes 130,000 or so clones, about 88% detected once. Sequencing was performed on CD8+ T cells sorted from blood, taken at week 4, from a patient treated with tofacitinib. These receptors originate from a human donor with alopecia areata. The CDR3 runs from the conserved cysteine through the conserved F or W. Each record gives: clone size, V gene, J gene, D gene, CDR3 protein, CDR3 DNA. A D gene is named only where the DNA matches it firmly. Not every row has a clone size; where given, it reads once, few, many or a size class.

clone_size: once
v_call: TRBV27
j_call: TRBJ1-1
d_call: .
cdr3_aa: CASSFNGGNTEAFF
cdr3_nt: TGTGCCAGCAGTTTCAACGGGGGAAACACTGAAGCTTTCTTT

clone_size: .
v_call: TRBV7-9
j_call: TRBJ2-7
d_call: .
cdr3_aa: CASSLVKSYEQYF
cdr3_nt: TGTGCCAGCAGCTTAGTTAAGTCCTACGAGCAGTACTTC

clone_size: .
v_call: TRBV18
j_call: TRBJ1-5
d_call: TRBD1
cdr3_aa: CASSLDRSYQPQHF
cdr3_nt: TGTGCCAGCTCGTTGGACAGGAGCTATCAGCCCCAGCATTTT

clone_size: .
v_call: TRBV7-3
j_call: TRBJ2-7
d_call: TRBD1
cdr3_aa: CASSSVLGTGGAEQYF
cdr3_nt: TGTGCCAGCAGCTCCGTGTTGGGGACAGGGGGCGCCGAGCAGTACTTC

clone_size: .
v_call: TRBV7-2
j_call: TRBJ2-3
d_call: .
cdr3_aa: CASSLLRLVGGDTQYF
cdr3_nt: TGTGCCAGCAGCTTATTGCGACTAGTTGGGGGGGATACGCAGTATTTT

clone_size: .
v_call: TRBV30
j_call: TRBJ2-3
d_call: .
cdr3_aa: CAWETGTEKFTDTQYF
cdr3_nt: TGTGCCTGGGAAACCGGGACGGAGAAATTCACAGATACGCAGTATTTT

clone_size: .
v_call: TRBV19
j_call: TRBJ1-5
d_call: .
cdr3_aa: CASTIRGFSNQPQHF
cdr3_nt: TGTGCCAGTACCATACGAGGGTTTAGCAATCAGCCCCAGCATTTT

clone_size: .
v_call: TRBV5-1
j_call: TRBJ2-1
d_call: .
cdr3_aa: CASSSGPSPILQFF
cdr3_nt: TGCGCCAGCAGCTCGGGACCATCTCCGATCTTACAGTTCTTC

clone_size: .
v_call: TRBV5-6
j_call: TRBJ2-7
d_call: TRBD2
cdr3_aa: CASSLGGSTYEQYF
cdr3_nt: TGTGCCAGCAGCTTGGGCGGGAGTACGTACGAGCAGTACTTC

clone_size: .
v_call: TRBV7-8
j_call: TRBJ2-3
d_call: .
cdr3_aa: CASSYVKGPVNTDTQYF
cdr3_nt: TGTGCCAGCAGCTACGTCAAGGGGCCCGTTAACACAGATACGCAGTATTTT

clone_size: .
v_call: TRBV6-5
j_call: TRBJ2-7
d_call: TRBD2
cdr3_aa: CASSYGLAYEQYF
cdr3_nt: TGTGCCAGCAGTTACGGACTAGCTTACGAGCAGTACTTC

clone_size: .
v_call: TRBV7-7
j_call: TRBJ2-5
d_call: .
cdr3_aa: CASSLVAAGEETQYF
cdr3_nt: TGTGCTAGCAGCTTAGTTGCGGCAGGGGAAGAGACCCAGTACTTC

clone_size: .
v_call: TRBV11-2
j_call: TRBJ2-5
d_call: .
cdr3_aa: CASRSEEWTQYF
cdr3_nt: TGTGCCAGCAGGTCAGAGGAGTGGACCCAGTACTTC

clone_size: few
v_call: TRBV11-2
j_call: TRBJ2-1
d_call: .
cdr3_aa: CASSLTFGGGSYNEQFF
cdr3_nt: TGTGCCAGCAGCCTCACTTTTGGGGGCGGGTCCTACAATGAGCAGTTCTTC

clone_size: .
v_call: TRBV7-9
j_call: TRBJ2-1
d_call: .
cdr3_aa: CASSSPPTGWGNEQFF
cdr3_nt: TGTGCCAGCAGCTCGCCCCCGACAGGTTGGGGGAATGAGCAGTTCTTC

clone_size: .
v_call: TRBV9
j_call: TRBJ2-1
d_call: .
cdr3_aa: CASSSGVYEQFF
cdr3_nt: TGTGCCAGCAGCTCGGGGGTCTATGAGCAGTTCTTC

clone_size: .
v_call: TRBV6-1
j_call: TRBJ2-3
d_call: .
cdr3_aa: CASSGALLGGAPTDTQYF
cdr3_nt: TGTGCCAGCAGTGGGGCACTCCTAGGGGGGGCCCCCACAGATACGCAGTATTTT

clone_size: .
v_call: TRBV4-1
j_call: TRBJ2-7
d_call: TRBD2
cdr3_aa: CASSQVGLAYEQYF
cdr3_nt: TGCGCCAGCAGCCAAGTTGGACTAGCCTACGAGCAGTACTTC

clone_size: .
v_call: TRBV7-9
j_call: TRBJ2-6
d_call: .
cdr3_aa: CASSHPTPWLESGANVLTF
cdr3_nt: TGTGCCAGCAGCCATCCTACCCCGTGGTTGGAATCTGGGGCCAACGTCCTGACTTTC

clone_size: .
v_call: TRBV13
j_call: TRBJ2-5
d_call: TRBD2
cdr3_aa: CASSLFGTKEETQYF
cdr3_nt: TGTGCCAGCAGCTTATTTGGGACTAAAGAAGAGACCCAGTACTTC

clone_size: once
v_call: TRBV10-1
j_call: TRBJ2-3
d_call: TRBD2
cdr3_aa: CASSESRGADTQYF
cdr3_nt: TGCGCCAGCAGTGAGTCGCGGGGGGCAGATACGCAGTATTTT

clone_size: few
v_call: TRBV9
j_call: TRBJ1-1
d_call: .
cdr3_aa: CASSNLNYQNTEAFF
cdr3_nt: TGTGCCAGCAGCAATTTGAACTACCAGAACACTGAAGCTTTCTTT